This TCR beta chain came from a study of cytomegalovirus exposure and HLA in healthy donors. Regarding the study as a whole: Upon later analysis, TCR association rates were observed to vary by HLA locus, being highest for DRB1 and lowest for HLA-C. In a later analysis, HLA-associated TCR beta chains were more clonally expanded than equally common others. A missense variant in DCLRE1C was later tied to TCR beta V- and J-gene trimming.

V lost 6 bases to trimming and J lost 6 bases, with 14 bases between them. The CDR3 runs to 13 residues. Germline lookup yields CDR1 MNHNY and CDR2 SVGAGI (reference sequence). This clone came up a few times. What it binds is unknown. PCR involved 60 Vbeta and 13 Jbeta primers. Sequencing was performed with immunoSEQ multiplex PCR; in TCRdb, only in-frame clones are kept and a portion is missing. The table lists fewer than 85,000 clones, over 60% of them singletons. Participants comprised healthy donors of bone marrow. Sequencing used PBMCs. V gene TRBV6-6 combines with J gene TRBJ1-2, with no clear D. This TCR came from a woman between 40 and 55 years old in good health and CMV-seropositive. The DNA for the CDR3 is TGTGCCAGCAGGCCCTCGGGAGTACATGGCTACACCTTC. It encodes CASRPSGVHGYTF.